Sequencing of this TCR beta chain was carried out in a study of glioma-infiltrating T cells. The iRepertoire nested amplicon-rescue multiplex PCR amplified TCR alpha and beta CDR3s from RNA. One-step reverse transcription and amplification started from roughly 100-400 ng of tissue mRNA or PBMC total RNA. TCRdb used MiXCR to reprocess the multiplex PCR reads, holding one entry per CDR3 protein. This table holds approximately 140,000 distinct CDR3 sequences, around 23% found once. Study-level findings and limits: Tissue-blood divergence was below expectation in non-neoplastic patients, above in gliomas. CDR3 overlap between tissue and blood was very small.

This clonotype showed up many times. Its antigen is unidentified. The sample comprised glioma tissue, nonneoplastic brain tissue, or PBMCs (not recorded which). This sequence was found in a human donor with low-grade glioma or glioblastoma, undergoing nonglioma brain surgery, or in good health (not recorded which).

CDR3 region: CASSQADRGPTDTQYF. The CDR3 region has the DNA TGCGCCAGCAGCCAAGCGGACAGGGGCCCCACAGATACGCAGTATTTT. The V and J genes are TRBV4-1 and TRBJ2-3, with 9 positions matching TRBD1. The germline V gene has CDR1 MGHRA and CDR2 YSYEKL. The V gene end was trimmed by 1 base and the J gene end by 2 bases; junction bases not matched to a gene: 4. The CDR3 has 16 residues.